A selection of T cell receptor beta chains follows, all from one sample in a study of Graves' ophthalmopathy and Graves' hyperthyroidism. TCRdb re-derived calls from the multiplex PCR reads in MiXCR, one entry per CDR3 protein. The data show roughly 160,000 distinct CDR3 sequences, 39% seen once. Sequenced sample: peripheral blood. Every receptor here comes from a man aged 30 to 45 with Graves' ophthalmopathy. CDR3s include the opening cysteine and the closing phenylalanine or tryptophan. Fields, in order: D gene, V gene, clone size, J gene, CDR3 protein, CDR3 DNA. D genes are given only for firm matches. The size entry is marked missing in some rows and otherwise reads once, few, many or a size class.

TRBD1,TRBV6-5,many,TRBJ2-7,CASSYSDRGRDYEQYF,TGTGCCAGCAGTTACTCGGACAGGGGGCGAGACTACGAGCAGTACTTC
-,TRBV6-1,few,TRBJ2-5,CASSDGYLGAQYF,TGTGCCAGCAGTGACGGGTACCTTGGGGCCCAGTACTTC
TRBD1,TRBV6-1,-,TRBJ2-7,CASSAQGAWEQYF,TGTGCCAGCAGTGCACAGGGGGCATGGGAGCAGTACTTC
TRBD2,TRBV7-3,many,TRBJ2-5,CASSLGTSWPTQYF,TGTGCCAGCAGCTTGGGGACTAGCTGGCCGACCCAGTACTTC
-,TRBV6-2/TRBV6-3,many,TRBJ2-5,CASSYEGREQETQYF,TGTGCCAGCAGTTACGAGGGCAGGGAACAAGAGACCCAGTACTTC
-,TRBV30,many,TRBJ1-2,CAWSVVSGDHAPF,TGTGCCTGGAGTGTAGTCAGCGGGGACCACGCGCCCTTC
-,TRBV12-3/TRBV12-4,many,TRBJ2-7,CASSSPRDTTYEQYF,TGTGCCAGCAGTTCCCCCCGGGACACCACCTACGAGCAGTACTTC
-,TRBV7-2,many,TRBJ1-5,CASTWGAQPQHF,TGTGCCAGCACCTGGGGGGCTCAGCCCCAGCATTTT
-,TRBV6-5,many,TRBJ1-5,CASTMDSSDNQPQHF,TGTGCCAGCACAATGGACAGTTCGGATAATCAGCCCCAGCATTTT
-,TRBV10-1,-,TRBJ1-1,CASSQHGTEAFF,TGCGCCAGCAGTCAACACGGCACTGAAGCTTTCTTT
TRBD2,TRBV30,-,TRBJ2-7,CASRTNSGRINEQYF,TGTGCCAGTAGAACAAATAGCGGGAGGATCAACGAGCAGTACTTC
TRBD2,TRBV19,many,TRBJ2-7,CASSSGTRAEQYF,TGTGCCAGTAGCTCCGGGACTAGAGCCGAGCAGTACTTC
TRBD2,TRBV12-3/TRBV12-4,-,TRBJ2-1,CASGSGVTSGRWNNEQFF,TGTGCCAGCGGCTCCGGTGTGACTAGCGGGAGGTGGAACAATGAGCAGTTCTTC
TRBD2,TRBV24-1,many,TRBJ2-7,CATSDAGDGTYEQYF,TGTGCCACCAGTGATGCGGGAGACGGAACCTACGAGCAGTACTTC
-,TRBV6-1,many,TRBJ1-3,CASSPGLTSGNTIYF,TGTGCCAGCAGCCCGGGGCTAACCTCTGGAAACACCATATATTTT
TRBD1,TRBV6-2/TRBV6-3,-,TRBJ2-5,CASSQLRQPSGGLETQYF,TGTGCCAGCAGTCAACTTAGACAGCCCTCAGGGGGCCTAGAGACCCAGTACTTC
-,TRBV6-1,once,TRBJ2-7,CASQGGFVEQYF,TGTGCCAGCCAAGGAGGGTTTGTCGAGCAGTACTTC
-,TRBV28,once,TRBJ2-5,CASSPAYFQETQYF,TGTGCCAGCAGTCCCGCCTACTTCCAAGAGACCCAGTACTTC
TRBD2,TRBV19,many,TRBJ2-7,CASSKGRTSGSNEQYF,TGTGCCAGTAGCAAAGGTAGGACTAGCGGGAGTAACGAGCAGTACTTC
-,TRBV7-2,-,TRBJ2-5,CASSQQGSIVQTQYF,TGTGCCAGCAGCCAACAGGGCTCAATCGTTCAGACCCAGTACTTC
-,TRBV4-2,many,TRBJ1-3,CASSKELSSGNTIYF,TGTGCCAGCAGCAAAGAATTGAGCTCTGGAAACACCATATATTTT
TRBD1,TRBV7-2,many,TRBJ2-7,CASSSQGNAYEQYF,TGTGCCAGCAGCTCACAGGGGAACGCCTACGAGCAGTACTTC
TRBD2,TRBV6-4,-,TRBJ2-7,CASSTRLAEQYF,TGTGCCAGCAGCACTCGACTAGCCGAGCAGTACTTC
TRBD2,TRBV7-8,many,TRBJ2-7,CASSRGIAGDYEQYF,TGTGCCAGCAGCCGAGGCATAGCGGGGGACTACGAGCAGTACTTC
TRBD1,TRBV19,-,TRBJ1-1,CATRQGNTEAFF,TGTGCCACCCGACAGGGGAACACTGAAGCTTTCTTT
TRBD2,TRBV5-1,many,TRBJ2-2,CASSTGTSLTGELFF,TGCGCCAGCAGCACCGGGACTAGCCTCACCGGGGAGCTGTTTTTT
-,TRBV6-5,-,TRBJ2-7,CASSYGRAYEQYF,TGTGCCAGCAGTTACGGGCGGGCCTACGAGCAGTACTTC
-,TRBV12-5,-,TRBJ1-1,CAGVANTEAFF,TGTGCTGGGGTTGCGAACACTGAAGCTTTCTTT
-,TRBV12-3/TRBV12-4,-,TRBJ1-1,CASKAEGKNTEAFF,TGTGCCAGCAAAGCGGAGGGGAAGAACACTGAAGCTTTCTTT
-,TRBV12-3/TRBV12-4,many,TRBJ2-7,CASSYRPGDEQYF,TGTGCCAGCAGTTACCGACCAGGTGACGAGCAGTACTTC
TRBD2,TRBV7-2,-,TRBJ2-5,CASSLGRGLADETQYF,TGTGCCAGCAGCTTGGGGCGGGGACTAGCGGATGAGACCCAGTACTTC
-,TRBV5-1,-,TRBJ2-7,CASSPGDRGYEQYF,TGCGCCAGCAGCCCGGGGGACCGGGGGTACGAGCAGTACTTC
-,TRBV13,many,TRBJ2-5,CASSLKWPHQETQYF,TGTGCCAGCAGCTTAAAGTGGCCTCACCAAGAGACCCAGTACTTC